This TCR beta chain appears in the sequencing data of a study of OX40 agonist ivuxolimab in advanced cancers. This CDR3 region has 17 residues. Germline CDR1 reads LNHDA; CDR2 reads SQIVND (reference sequence). V dropped 4 bases and J dropped 4; count of bases not matched to a gene: 13. Produced via immunoSEQ multiplex PCR; TCRdb's table is partial and in-frame only. The repertoire holds about 70,000 clones, with roughly 89% as singletons. The sample in question was CD4+ or CD8+ T cells sorted from blood, obtained in a trial of the OX40 agonist ivuxolimab. The V and J genes are TRBV19 and TRBJ2-3; 8 bases map to TRBD2. The sequence was collected from an adult with an advanced solid tumor such as melanoma, head and neck, liver or kidney cancer. CDR3 nucleotide sequence: TGTGCCAGTAGTACCTCCTCGGGGGGGGCGATAGCAGATACGCAGTATTTT. This translates into CASSTSSGGAIADTQYF.